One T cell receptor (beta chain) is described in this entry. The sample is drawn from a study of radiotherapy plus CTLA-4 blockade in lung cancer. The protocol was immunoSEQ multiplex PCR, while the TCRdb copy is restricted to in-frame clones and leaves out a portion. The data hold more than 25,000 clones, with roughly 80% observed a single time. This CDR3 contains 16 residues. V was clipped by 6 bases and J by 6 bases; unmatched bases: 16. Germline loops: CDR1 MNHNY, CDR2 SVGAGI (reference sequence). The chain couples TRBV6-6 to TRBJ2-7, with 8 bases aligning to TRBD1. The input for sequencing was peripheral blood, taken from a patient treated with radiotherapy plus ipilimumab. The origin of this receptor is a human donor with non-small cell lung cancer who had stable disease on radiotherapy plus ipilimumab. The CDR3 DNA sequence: TGTGCCAGCAGACTCACTATTCAAACAGGGGGACGCGAGCAGTACTTC. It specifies CASRLTIQTGGREQYF.